Listed here are 27 T cell receptor delta chains from one sample, sequenced in a study of γδ T cells in repeated Plasmodium falciparum infection. Vgamma9/Vdelta2+ and Vdelta2-negative gammadelta T cells were flow-sorted from PBMC for bulk sequencing. TCRdb re-analyzed the multiplex PCR reads via CATT. The sample carries 53,000 or so delta-chain clones, about 1.9% recorded once. Sequencing was performed on gamma-delta T cells from blood. The receptors come from a pool of human donors (malaria-infected and uninfected, not separated).

In the case of this clone: The protein TCRdb lists belongs to a much larger clone and differs from this DNA's translation at residue 6, which points to a read error; the protein shown is made from the DNA. The chain combines TRDV2 with TRDJ1; 7 positions agree with TRDD3. Here the J gene came from matching the DNA to germline, since TCRdb omits it. Trimming at V came to 2 bases and at J to 0 bases, leaving 23 bases not matched to a gene. The CDR3 totals 21 residues. The germline V gene has CDR1 GEAIGNYY and CDR2 EKD. CDR3: CACDKPRGGNASTLYTDKLIF. CDR3 bases: TGTGCCTGTGACAAACCGCGTGGGGGAAACGCATCTACCCTGTACACCGATAAACTCATCTTT.

A remark on this clone: A single base is all that separates this from a far larger clone, so a read error is likely. The sample contains more than one DNA sequence encoding this CDR3. The chain combines TRDV3 with TRDJ1, with D possibly TRDD3 on 7 matching bases. TCRdb lists no J gene, so it was determined here by aligning the DNA to germline. Germline-derived CDR1 and CDR2 are TVYSNPD and GDNSRS (reference sequence). V was clipped by 3 bases and J by 5 bases, with 37 bases between them. The CDR3 is made up of 20 amino acids. CDR3 DNA sequence: TGTGCCTTGATAACAGGCCTTCCGCCGTACTGGGGAATACCGACAGATAAACTCATCTTT. It encodes CALITGLPPYWGIPTDKLIF.

The table lists this clone with a few counts. This DNA's translation and the protein TCRdb lists, from a much larger clone, do not match at residue 13, likely due to a read error; the protein shown is translated from the DNA. The rearrangement joins TRDV2 to TRDJ1; 11 bases map to TRDD3. TCRdb gives no J gene; it was assigned here by matching the DNA to germline. V shed 0 bases and J 7 bases; nucleotides not matched to a gene: 12. The CDR3 contains 17 residues. The germline V gene encodes CDR1 GEAIGNYY and CDR2 EKD. CDR3 in amino acids: CACDTVGVLGDKGKLIF. The CDR3 region has the DNA TGTGCCTGTGACACCGTCGGAGTACTGGGGGATAAGGGTAAACTCATCTTT.

With respect to this clone: It differs at one base from a far larger clone, so likely a read error. This same CDR3 is encoded by further DNA sequences in the sample. The chain combines TRAV38-2/DV8 with TRDJ1, with 9 nucleotides matching TRDD3. The J gene, missing from TCRdb, was assigned here through DNA to germline matching. This CDR3 comprises 20 residues. Per germline, CDR1 TSESDYY and CDR2 QEAYKQQN. V trimming: 0 bases; J trimming: 0 bases; junction bases outside the gene matches: 15. The DNA of the CDR3 is TGTGCTTATAGGAGCGCATTCCTGTCATACTGGGGGACGTACACCGATAAACTCATCTTT. Protein sequence: CAYRSAFLSYWGTYTDKLIF.

This clone has ten or more counts. TCRdb lists the protein of a much larger clone for this DNA, which differs at residue 7, so this is likely a read error; the protein given here is translated from the DNA itself. The rearrangement joins TRDV3 to TRDJ1; D is perhaps TRDD3 (5 bases). Looked up from germline, CDR1 is TVYSNPD and CDR2 is GDNSRS (reference sequence). Trimming removed 3 bases from V and 0 bases from J, with 20 bases in between. There are 16 residues in the CDR3. The CDR3 loop is CAFPSGGTTNTDKLIF. The CDR3 DNA sequence: TGTGCCTTCCCCTCGGGGGGTACAACAAACACCGATAAACTCATCTTT.

This clone was observed a handful of times. One base separates it from a far larger clone, so it is likely a read error. This sample includes further DNA sequences coding for the same CDR3. The gene calls are TRDV1 and TRDJ2, with 8 bases matching TRDD3. TCRdb is silent on the J gene; assignment here came from matching the DNA to germline. The CDR3 loop spans 20 amino acids. Germline V gene data show CDR1 as TSWWSYY and CDR2 as QGS. The CDR3 DNA follows: TGCGCTCTTGGGAATCGTATCCCGTACTGGGGGCCCCGAGGGGCAGCACAACTCTTCTTT. Its translation: CALGNRIPYWGPRGAAQLFF.

Notes on this clone: The mismatch at residue 8 between this DNA's translation and the TCRdb protein of a much larger clone likely reflects a read error; the protein shown is translated from the DNA. This chain uses TRDV1 with TRDJ1, with D possibly being TRDD2 (5 bases). Here the J gene came from matching the DNA to germline, since TCRdb omits it. Trimming pared 0 bases from V and 1 base from J, leaving 30 bases between. In germline, CDR1 is TSWWSYY, CDR2 QGS. The CDR3 covers 22 residues. The CDR3 nucleotides read TGTGCTCTTGGGGAACTCTTCCATAACAGCCACTGCCCTTTTGAACCCACCGATAAACTCATCTTT. This sequence encodes CALGELFHNSHCPFEPTDKLIF.

This clone showed up just a few times. TCRdb attributes to this sequence the protein of a much larger clone, which differs from the DNA translation at residue 12; a read error is likely, and the protein displayed is translated from the DNA. V is TRDV1 and J is TRDJ1; 9 bases line up with TRDD3. TCRdb offers no J gene call, so here the DNA was matched to germline to obtain one. V shed 1 base and J 2 bases; nucleotides not matched to a gene: 32. The germline CDR1 and CDR2 sequences are TSWWSYY and QGS. CDR3 length: 25 residues. CDR3: CALGEQGFSQVPGDTISPWTDKLIF. CDR3 in DNA: TGTGCTCTTGGGGAACAGGGCTTCTCACAAGTACCGGGGGATACCATATCGCCGTGGACCGATAAACTCATCTTT.

A word on this clone: The TCRdb protein comes from a much larger clone and disagrees with this DNA's translation at residue 17, likely due to a read error; the protein given here is derived from the DNA. The rearrangement uses TRAV38-2/DV8 and TRDJ1; D may be TRDD3 (5 bases). The CDR3 runs 20 residues. The V gene lost 6 bases and the J gene lost 11 bases, with 41 bases spanning the gap. The germline gives CDR1 TSESDYY, CDR2 QEAYKQQN. CDR3 loop: CAYIGSGSTPGRWWGLNLIF. CDR3 DNA: TGTGCTTATATAGGTAGCGGGAGTACTCCCGGCCGGTGGTGGGGCCTTAACCTCATCTTT.

There are many counts of this clone. The chain is built from TRDV2 and TRDJ1; 8 nucleotides line up with TRDD3. This CDR3 has 16 amino acids. Germline trimming cut 1 base from V and 0 bases from J; bases unmatched to any gene: 6. Germline CDR1 GEAIGNYY, CDR2 EKD. As DNA, the CDR3 is TGTGCCTGTGACACGCTGGGGGACCGGTACACCGATAAACTCATCTTT. Protein sequence: CACDTLGDRYTDKLIF.

A note on this clone: This likely came from a read error, as a far larger clone is one base away. Other nucleotide sequences in the sample specify the same CDR3. The rearrangement joins TRDV1 to TRDJ1; 10 bases map to TRDD3. The J gene, not given by TCRdb, was assigned here from a germline match of the nucleotide sequence. J gave up 0 bases and V 3 bases, and 16 bases lay outside the gene matches. Germline lookup yields CDR1 TSWWSYY and CDR2 QGS. The CDR3 is made up of 20 amino acids. Here the CDR3 reads CALGEVLLQLGDWNTDKLIF. The CDR3 DNA reads as TGTGCTCTTGGGGAGGTCCTCCTGCAACTGGGGGATTGGAACACCGATAAACTCATCTTT.

This clone appeared a few times. For this DNA, TCRdb reports the protein of a much larger clone, which diverges at residue 16, most likely from a read error; the protein presented here is translated directly from the DNA. The V gene is TRDV2, the J gene TRDJ1; 11 positions match TRDD3. The J gene was not available in TCRdb and was assigned here by matching the DNA to germline segments. This CDR3 has 19 residues. The germline V gene has CDR1 GEAIGNYY and CDR2 EKD. The CDR3 sequence: CACDTVSGGYSGYTDILIF. DNA for the CDR3: TGTGCCTGTGACACCGTTTCTGGGGGATACTCCGGGTACACCGATATACTCATCTTT.

This clone was detected a few times. The protein TCRdb gives is from a much larger clone and does not agree with this DNA's translation at residue 9, likely a read error; the protein shown here comes from the DNA. The rearrangement uses TRDV3 and TRDJ1; 7 bases align to TRDD2. TCRdb is silent on the J gene; assignment here came from matching the DNA to germline. Germline V CDR1 and CDR2: TVYSNPD, GDNSRS (reference sequence). V trimming: 2 bases; J trimming: 0 bases; junction bases outside the gene matches: 33. There are 23 residues in the CDR3. The CDR3 coding sequence is TGTGCCTTTCCCATTCCTACGATCTTGGCGAAGCATAGATACCGCATGTACACCGATAAACTCATCTTT. This codes for CAFPIPTILAKHRYRMYTDKLIF.

This clone came up many times. This probably arose from a read error, given a far larger clone one base away. This sample also contains other DNA sequences that code for the same CDR3. This sequence joins TRDV3 and TRDJ1, with 9 bases fitting TRDD3. CDR3 length equals 17 residues. Germline CDR1 reads TVYSNPD; CDR2 reads GDNSRS (reference sequence). The chain's CDR3 is CAQRLRTGGPYTDKLIF. DNA of the CDR3: TGTGCTCAGAGGTTAAGGACTGGGGGACCCTACACCGATAAACTCATCTTT.

In its sample, this clone was seen a few times. TCRdb records a much larger clone's protein for this DNA, with a difference at residue 15 that likely arises from a read error; the protein given is the translation of the DNA. The J gene is TRDJ1, the V gene TRDV3; 9 nucleotides align to TRDD2. The J segment lost 4 bases and the V segment lost 2 bases, leaving 32 bases of the junction unmatched. The V gene's germline CDR1 is TVYSNPD and CDR2 GDNSRS (reference sequence). The CDR3 extends over 22 amino acids. This CDR3 reads CAFPSLRPSYVPGEASVDKLIF. DNA of the CDR3: TGTGCCTTTCCCTCGCTCCGGCCTTCCTACGTTCCGGGGGAAGCTTCTGTCGATAAACTCATCTTT. Full variable domain (missing parts from reference TRDV3 and TRDJ1): CDKVTQSSPDQTVASGSEVVLLCTYDTVYSNPDLFWYRIRPDYSFQFVFYGDNSRSEGADFTQGRFSVKHILTQKAFHLVISPVRTEDSATYYCAFPSLRPSYVPGEASVDKLIFGKGTRVTVEP.

Note on this clone: TCRdb pairs this DNA with a much larger clone's protein that differs at residue 16, likely a read error; the protein shown was translated from the DNA. V and J are TRDV1 and TRDJ1; TRDD3 matches at 10 bases. The J gene is absent in TCRdb and was assigned here via DNA matching to germline. Germline trimming cut 4 bases from V and 0 bases from J; bases unmatched to any gene: 26. The germline CDR1 and CDR2 sequences are TSWWSYY and QGS. The CDR3 runs 23 residues. The CDR3 spells CALGAPYEFLLWGIGTYTDKLIF. The CDR3 DNA follows: TGTGCTCTTGGGGCACCCTATGAATTCCTACTCTGGGGGATAGGAACTTACACCGATAAACTCATCTTT.

A note on this clone: TCRdb has a much larger clone's protein, which differs at residue 23 from the translation of this DNA, likely because of a read error; what is shown is the protein translated from the DNA. The CDR3 spells CALGELDASDFPYWGICGTDELTF. The CDR3 region has the DNA TGTGCTCTTGGGGAACTAGATGCATCTGACTTCCCGTACTGGGGGATATGTGGTACCGATGAACTCACCTTT. The J gene is uncalled and the V gene is TRDV1; the listed D gene, TRDD3, was not tested against the DNA. Germline V gene data show CDR1 as TSWWSYY and CDR2 as QGS. The CDR3 runs to 24 residues.

This clone was picked up a small number of times. A single base is all that separates this from a far larger clone, so a read error is likely. The sample has other DNA sequences that encode this CDR3 too. J gene calling gave no result, while the V gene is TRDV1; the table's TRDD3 call for D was not verified on the DNA. In germline, CDR1 is TSWWSYY, CDR2 QGS. The CDR3 sequence is 21 residues long. CDR3 coding DNA: TGTGCTCTTGGGCGTCTCCTTCCTTTATTGGGGATCCCCATGTACACCGATAAACTCATATTT. As protein: CALGRLLPLLGIPMYTDKLIF.

This clone was counted only a few times. The protein that TCRdb holds for this DNA derives from a much larger clone and differs from the translated DNA at residue 15, which likely indicates a read error; the protein shown here is translated from the DNA. The V gene was identified as TRDV2, while no J gene was called; the D segment call TRDD3 is taken from the table without a DNA check. This CDR3 spans 17 amino acids. Germline lookup yields CDR1 GEAIGNYY and CDR2 EKD. DNA of the CDR3: TGTGCCTGTGACATTCTGGGGGATTCCCCGTACACCGATAAACCCATCTTT. It yields the protein CACDILGDSPYTDKPIF.

Many counts were recorded for this clone. A far larger clone is one nucleotide away, so this likely arose from a read error. Other DNA sequences of this sample code for an identical CDR3. The rearrangement links TRDV1 to TRDJ1; 12 nucleotides line up with TRDD3. Since TCRdb gives no J gene, matching the DNA to germline was used here to assign it. CDR3 size: 20 residues. Trimming cost V 0 bases and J 3 bases; bases outside gene matches: 14. Germline V gene sequence: CDR1 TSWWSYY, CDR2 QGS. CDR3 nucleotide sequence: TGTGCTCTTGGGGAACTACGTCCCTACTGGGGGATACCTCGAGCCGATAAACTCATCTTT. Amino acid sequence: CALGELRPYWGIPRADKLIF.

This clone occurred once. The chain joins TRAV38-2/DV8 to TRDJ1; 9 nucleotides agree with TRDD3. TCRdb leaves out the J gene; it was filled in here by matching the DNA to germline. CDR1 TSESDYY and CDR2 QEAYKQQN come from the germline V gene. The CDR3 consists of 20 residues. V was pared by 2 bases and J by 9 bases, with 26 bases of the junction left unmatched. The CDR3: CAYRRAAFPSIWGMCSELIF. The CDR3 DNA follows: TGTGCTTATAGGAGAGCGGCCTTCCCTTCTATCTGGGGGATGTGCAGTGAACTCATCTTT.

On this clone: The TCRdb protein, from a much larger clone, departs from this DNA's translation at residue 3, likely by read error; the protein shown derives from the DNA. The chain uses TRDV1 and TRDJ1, with TRDD3 identical over 10 bases. TCRdb does not report a J gene; here it was assigned by matching the DNA to germline references. The CDR3 loop spans 20 amino acids. Per the germline V gene, CDR1 is TSWWSYY and CDR2 is QGS. Here the CDR3 reads CAIGTLFPPQLGDRADKLIF. The CDR3 DNA follows: TGTGCTATTGGGACCCTTTTTCCGCCCCAACTGGGGGATCGGGCCGATAAACTCATCTTT.

In its sample, this clone was seen a few times. It is likely a read error: a sequence one base away is far more abundant. Other DNA variants within this sample encode the same CDR3. This chain links TRDV2 with TRDJ1, with D tentatively TRDD2 or TRDD3 (5 bases each). TCRdb supplies no J gene; here it was assigned by aligning the nucleotide sequence to germline. CDR1 GEAIGNYY and CDR2 EKD come from the germline V gene. The CDR3 sequence is 25 residues long. The chain's CDR3 is CACDTGLLSGSGCHPPKWYTDKLIF. CDR3 DNA: TGTGCCTGCGACACGGGCCTTCTTTCAGGGTCGGGATGTCACCCCCCAAAGTGGTACACCGATAAACTCATCTTT.

The sample holds a few counts of this clone. The CDR3 DNA sequence: TGTGCTCTTGGGGAACGGGTCCGAGACCAGTACTGGGGGATACGCACCCTGACCCTCTACACCGATAAACTCATCTTT. As protein: CALGERVRDQYWGIRTLTLYTDKLIF. The chain links TRDV1 to TRDJ1; 13 bases are a match to TRDD3. The J gene comes from matching the DNA to germline here; TCRdb lacks it. The germline CDR1 and CDR2 sequences are TSWWSYY and QGS. The CDR3 spans 26 residues. V was pared by 1 base and J by 0 bases, with 29 bases of the junction left unmatched.

There are many counts of this clone. The gene calls are TRDV1 and TRDJ1; TRDD3 matches at 11 bases. The CDR3 totals 18 residues. With V trimmed by 1 base and J by 1 base, 8 bases remained unmatched. The germline V gene encodes CDR1 TSWWSYY and CDR2 QGS. The CDR3 here is CALGERPTGGYCTDKLIF. The CDR3 bases are TGTGCTCTTGGGGAACGCCCAACTGGGGGATATTGCACCGATAAACTCATCTTT.

This clone was counted ten times or more. A read error likely explains this, since a far larger clone differs by one base. Other DNA sequences in the sample encode the same CDR3. The chain recombines TRDV1 with TRDJ1, with D maybe TRDD2 (6 bases). Matching the DNA to germline supplied the J gene, which TCRdb does not give. The CDR3 contains 23 residues. The germline V gene encodes CDR1 TSWWSYY and CDR2 QGS. V was shortened by 4 bases and J by 5 bases, with 41 bases between the two germline ends. CDR3 in amino acids: CALGVPSIPFHSTGGRAQDKLIF. The CDR3 coding sequence is TGTGCTCTTGGGGTTCCGTCTATTCCCTTCCACAGTACGGGGGGGCGAGCCCAGGATAAACTCATCTTT.

Worth noting for this clone: This probably arose from a read error, given a far larger clone one base away. Other nucleotide sequences from this sample produce the same CDR3. This sequence joins TRDV3 and TRDJ1; D is perhaps TRDD3 (7 bases). TCRdb lists no J gene, so it was determined here by aligning the DNA to germline. V lost 3 bases and J lost 0, with 32 bases in between. CDR1 and CDR2 (germline): TVYSNPD, GDNSRS (reference sequence). The CDR3 length is 20 residues. The DNA for the CDR3 is TGTGCCTTACTGGGTGAGGAAATATGGGGGACCCCTATTTACACCGATAAACTCATCTTT. It yields the protein CALLGEEIWGTPIYTDKLIF.